A selection of T cell receptor beta chains follows, all from one sample in a study of cytomegalovirus exposure and HLA in healthy donors. Clones were read by immunoSEQ multiplex PCR, and TCRdb kept only the in-frame ones, dropping some. The table includes fewer than 200,000 clones, around three quarters detected once. The sample comprised PBMCs. Receptors originate from a man aged 40-55 years in good health and CMV-seronegative. The CDR3 runs from the conserved cysteine through the conserved F or W. The D gene is left open where the match is weak. Size values are once, few and many counts, or a class for expanded clones, and some rows have none.

clone_size j_call d_call v_call cdr3_aa cdr3_nt
NA TRBJ2-5 TRBD1 TRBV6-1 CASRDRTRETQYF TGTGCCAGCAGGGACAGGACCAGGGAGACCCAGTACTTC
NA TRBJ2-1 NA TRBV27 CASSSPGLVSNEQFF TGTGCCAGCAGTTCCCCGGGACTGGTCTCCAATGAGCAGTTCTTC
NA TRBJ2-3 NA TRBV11-2 CASSLGISEYTDTQYF TGTGCCAGCAGCTTAGGCATTAGCGAATACACAGATACGCAGTATTTT
NA TRBJ2-7 NA TRBV11-3 CASSRQAQAEQYF TGTGCCAGCAGCAGGCAGGCGCAGGCCGAGCAGTACTTC
NA TRBJ2-7 NA TRBV13 CASSPPGSSHYEQYF TGTGCCAGCAGCCCCCCAGGGTCCTCCCACTACGAGCAGTACTTC
NA TRBJ2-7 NA TRBV19 CASQVNQLSYEQYF TGTGCCAGTCAGGTCAACCAATTATCCTACGAGCAGTACTTC
NA TRBJ1-5 NA TRBV30 CAWSGGSNQPQHF TGTGCCTGGAGTGGAGGGAGCAATCAGCCCCAGCATTTT
NA TRBJ1-2 NA TRBV19 CASTPQASEGYGYTF TGTGCCAGTACCCCTCAGGCCTCCGAGGGCTATGGCTACACCTTC
NA TRBJ2-7 NA TRBV7-9 CASTPTGSSYEQYF TGTGCCAGCACCCCGACAGGTAGCTCCTACGAGCAGTACTTC
NA TRBJ2-1 NA TRBV7-2 CASSLGAEPRNEQFF TGTGCCAGCAGCTTGGGGGCAGAGCCGCGCAATGAGCAGTTCTTC
NA TRBJ1-1 TRBD1 TRBV6-5 CASSYSRDRSGGAFF TGTGCCAGCAGTTACTCCCGGGACAGGAGTGGTGGGGCTTTCTTT
NA TRBJ2-2 TRBD2 TRBV15 CATSRRREDTGELFF TGTGCCACCAGCAGACGGCGGGAGGACACCGGGGAGCTGTTTTTT
NA TRBJ2-3 TRBD2 TRBV4-3 CASSQDQSLAGTDTQYF TGCGCCAGCAGCCAAGATCAGAGCCTAGCGGGCACAGATACGCAGTATTTT
NA TRBJ2-7 TRBD2 TRBV6-5 CASKRGREPYEQYF TGTGCCAGTAAGCGGGGGCGGGAACCCTACGAGCAGTACTTC
few TRBJ1-4 TRBD1 TRBV4-2 CASSQDGQGVGKLFF TGTGCCAGCAGCCAAGATGGACAGGGGGTTGGAAAACTGTTTTTT
NA TRBJ1-2 NA TRBV5-1 CASRQQGYGYTF TGCGCCAGCAGACAGCAAGGCTATGGCTACACCTTC
NA TRBJ2-4 TRBD2 TRBV2 CASRSTSALAKNIQYF TGTGCCAGCAGATCGACTAGCGCGCTAGCCAAAAACATTCAGTACTTC
once TRBJ2-5 NA TRBV19 CASSMGQQTQYF TGTGCCAGTAGTATGGGGCAACAGACCCAGTACTTC
NA TRBJ2-5 TRBD2 TRBV28 CASSSPGLAGETQYF TGTGCCAGCAGTTCCCCCGGACTAGCGGGGGAGACCCAGTACTTC
NA TRBJ2-2 NA TRBV2 CASIRERSTGELFF TGTGCCAGCATTCGGGAGCGGAGCACCGGGGAGCTGTTTTTT
NA TRBJ2-2 NA TRBV4-2 CASSQDHSGITGELFF TGTGCCAGCAGCCAAGACCACTCGGGGATAACCGGGGAGCTGTTTTTT
NA TRBJ2-4 NA TRBV2 CASSEGLAKNIQYF TGTGCCAGCAGTGAGGGACTAGCCAAAAACATTCAGTACTTC
once TRBJ1-2 NA TRBV4-2 CASSQGQDGGGYGYTF TGTGCCAGCAGCCAAGGGCAGGATGGGGGAGGCTATGGCTACACCTTC
NA TRBJ2-3 NA TRBV9 CASSVAAGAATDTQYF TGTGCCAGCAGCGTAGCAGCGGGCGCGGCGACAGATACGCAGTATTTT
NA TRBJ1-1 NA TRBV6-5 CASSQWTGEAFF TGTGCCAGCAGTCAATGGACGGGAGAAGCTTTCTTT
NA TRBJ1-6 NA TRBV18 CASSPKGQSPLHF TGTGCCAGCTCACCAAAGGGGCAATCCCCCCTCCACTTT
NA TRBJ2-1 NA TRBV28 CASSTPRRGSYNEQFF TGTGCCAGCAGCACCCCACGGAGAGGCTCCTACAATGAGCAGTTCTTC
NA TRBJ2-5 NA TRBV28 CASSFFEETQYF TGTGCCAGCAGTTTTTTCGAGGAGACCCAGTACTTC
NA TRBJ1-5 NA TRBV6-5 CASSPVVSNQPQHF TGTGCCAGCAGCCCAGTTGTAAGCAATCAGCCCCAGCATTTT
NA TRBJ2-5 NA TRBV20-1 CSARDGETQYF TGCAGTGCTAGAGACGGGGAGACCCAGTACTTC
few TRBJ2-3 NA TRBV5-4 CASSLTDTQYF TGTGCCAGCAGCCTCACAGATACGCAGTATTTT
NA TRBJ2-7 NA TRBV6-5 CASSYSGGLEKYF TGTGCCAGCAGTTACTCAGGCGGATTAGAGAAGTACTTC
NA TRBJ2-7 NA TRBV4-2 CASSQAAGVSSYEQYF TGTGCCAGCAGCCAAGCCGCAGGGGTAAGCTCCTACGAGCAGTACTTC
NA TRBJ2-5 NA TRBV7-2 CASTGNRQETQYF TGTGCCAGCACCGGGAACCGACAAGAGACCCAGTACTTC
once TRBJ2-3 TRBD2 TRBV6-7 CASSLAGGPSDTQYF TGTGCCAGCAGTTTAGCGGGAGGGCCGTCAGATACGCAGTATTTT
NA TRBJ2-1 TRBD2 TRBV7-6 CASSLRLAGVGNEQFF TGTGCCAGCAGCCTGAGACTAGCGGGAGTCGGGAATGAGCAGTTCTTC
NA TRBJ1-4 NA TRBV7-9 CASSLSSPATNEKLFF TGTGCCAGCTCGTTAAGTTCCCCAGCAACTAATGAAAAACTGTTTTTT
NA TRBJ2-7 NA TRBV5-4 CASSTGLLYEQYF TGTGCCAGCTCAACGGGTCTGCTCTACGAGCAGTACTTC
NA TRBJ2-7 NA TRBV25-1 CASRGGQSYEQYF TGTGCCAGCAGGGGGGGACAGTCGTACGAGCAGTACTTC
NA TRBJ1-2 TRBD1 TRBV14 CASSHGDRVGYGYTF TGTGCCAGCAGCCACGGGGACAGGGTAGGCTATGGCTACACCTTC
NA TRBJ2-3 NA TRBV7-9 CASSLYRSGTDTQYF TGTGCCAGCAGCTTATATCGTTCAGGGACAGATACGCAGTATTTT
NA TRBJ2-1 NA TRBV5-1 CASSFGLTSSYNEQFF TGCGCCAGCAGCTTTGGGTTGACTAGCTCCTACAATGAGCAGTTCTTC
NA TRBJ2-7 NA TRBV6-5 CASSYAGGAYEQYF TGTGCCAGCAGTTACGCCGGGGGAGCCTACGAGCAGTACTTC
once TRBJ1-2 NA TRBV13 CASSLKRREGYTF TGTGCCAGCAGCTTGAAGAGGCGGGAAGGCTACACCTTC
NA TRBJ2-1 TRBD1 TRBV6-4 CANEDRDRGLFF TGTGCCAACGAGGACCGGGACAGGGGTTTGTTCTTC
NA TRBJ2-3 TRBD2 TRBV4-1 CASSQGGGGKSTDTQYF TGCGCCAGCAGCCAAGGCGGGGGGGGTAAAAGCACAGATACGCAGTATTTT
few TRBJ2-3 TRBD2 TRBV4-1 CASSYFAGAAQDTQYF TGCGCCAGCAGCTATTTTGCGGGAGCCGCGCAAGATACGCAGTATTTT
NA TRBJ2-1 TRBD1 TRBV7-2 CASSYEGGAYNEQFF TGTGCCAGCAGCTATGAAGGGGGCGCCTACAATGAGCAGTTCTTC
NA TRBJ2-7 TRBD1 TRBV5-1 CASSSRDRAYEQYF TGCGCCAGCAGCTCCCGGGACAGAGCCTACGAGCAGTACTTC
NA TRBJ2-2 NA TRBV6-6 CASSYSLAGELFF TGTGCCAGCAGTTACTCGCTAGCCGGGGAGCTGTTTTTT
once TRBJ2-2 TRBD1 TRBV5-1 CASSSQQGANTGELFF TGCGCCAGCAGCTCCCAGCAGGGGGCAAACACCGGGGAGCTGTTTTTT
NA TRBJ2-5 TRBD1 TRBV7-7 CASSQGGAQETQYF TGTGCTAGCAGCCAAGGGGGCGCACAAGAGACCCAGTACTTC